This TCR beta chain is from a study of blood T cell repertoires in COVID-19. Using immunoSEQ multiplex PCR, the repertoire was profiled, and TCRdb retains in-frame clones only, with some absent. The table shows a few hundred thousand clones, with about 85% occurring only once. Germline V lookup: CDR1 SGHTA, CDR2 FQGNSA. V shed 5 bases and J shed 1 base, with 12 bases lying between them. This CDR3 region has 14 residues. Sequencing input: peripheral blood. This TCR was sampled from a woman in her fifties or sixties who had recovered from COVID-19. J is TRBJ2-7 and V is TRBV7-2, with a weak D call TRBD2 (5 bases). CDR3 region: CASSPTRGSYEQYF. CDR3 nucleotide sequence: TGTGCCAGCAGCCCCACACGAGGGTCCTACGAGCAGTACTTC.